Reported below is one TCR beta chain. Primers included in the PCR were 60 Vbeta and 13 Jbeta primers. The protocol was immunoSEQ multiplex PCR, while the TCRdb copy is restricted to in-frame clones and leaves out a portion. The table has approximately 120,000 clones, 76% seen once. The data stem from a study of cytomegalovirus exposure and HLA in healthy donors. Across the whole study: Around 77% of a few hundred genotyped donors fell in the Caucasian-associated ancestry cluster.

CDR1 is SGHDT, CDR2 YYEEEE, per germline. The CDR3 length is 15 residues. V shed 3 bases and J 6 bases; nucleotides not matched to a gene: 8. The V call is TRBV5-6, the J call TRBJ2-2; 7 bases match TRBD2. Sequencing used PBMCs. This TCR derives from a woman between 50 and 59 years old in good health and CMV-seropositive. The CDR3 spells CASSYPGTNPGELFF. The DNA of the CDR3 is TGTGCCAGCAGCTACCCCGGGACTAACCCCGGGGAGCTGTTTTTT.